Detailed here is one T cell receptor beta chain. The source of the sample is a study of blood T cell repertoires in COVID-19. Study overall: Sources were T cells, B-cell-depleted T cells, or PBMCs; the material itself was cDNA or gDNA.

Participants' reported clinical history set cohort assignment. Two negative PCRs, clearance, or symptom resolution were required of recovered Cohort 3 donors. Trimming removed 5 bases at V and 5 bases at J, with 21 bases between. This CDR3 region has 17 residues. Germline V lookup: CDR1 MNHNY, CDR2 SVGAGI (reference sequence). Sequenced by immunoSEQ multiplex PCR; TCRdb stores in-frame clones only, minus some. The sample consists of 150,000 or so clones, about four fifths of them appearing once. The sequencing input was PBMCs or T cells enriched from blood (not recorded which). The chain links TRBV6-6 to TRBJ1-4, with a possible D match to TRBD1 (6 bases). The clonotype originates from a woman between 55 and 75 years old who had recovered from COVID-19. As DNA, the CDR3 is TGTGCCAGCAGTCTTGGACAGACGGCGACTCCAAATGAAAAACTGTTTTTT. It translates to CASSLGQTATPNEKLFF.